This TCR beta chain originates from a study of blood T cell repertoires in COVID-19. For the study at large: Sites in the United States, Italy and Spain provided acute and convalescent COVID-19 samples. In each case, the material was cDNA or gDNA derived from T cells, B-cell-depleted T cells, or PBMCs.

Profiling relied on immunoSEQ multiplex PCR, and the TCRdb table lists in-frame clones only, not all of them. This sample carries fewer than 700,000 clones, around 90% of them seen once, and the ten largest clones take roughly 8%. Those enrolled in Seattle joined during active infection and were followed longitudinally afterward. V was pared by 4 bases and J by 3 bases, with 2 bases of the junction left unmatched. Germline V gene data show CDR1 as SGHNT and CDR2 as YYREEE (reference sequence). There are 13 residues in the CDR3. The receptor was isolated from a woman between 50 and 59 years old with COVID-19, enrolled during active disease. The gene calls are TRBV5-4 and TRBJ2-3; 7 nucleotides agree with TRBD1. The sample taken for sequencing was peripheral blood. The CDR3 is CASSDRETDTQYF. CDR3 sequence (DNA): TGTGCCAGCAGCGACAGGGAAACAGATACGCAGTATTTT.